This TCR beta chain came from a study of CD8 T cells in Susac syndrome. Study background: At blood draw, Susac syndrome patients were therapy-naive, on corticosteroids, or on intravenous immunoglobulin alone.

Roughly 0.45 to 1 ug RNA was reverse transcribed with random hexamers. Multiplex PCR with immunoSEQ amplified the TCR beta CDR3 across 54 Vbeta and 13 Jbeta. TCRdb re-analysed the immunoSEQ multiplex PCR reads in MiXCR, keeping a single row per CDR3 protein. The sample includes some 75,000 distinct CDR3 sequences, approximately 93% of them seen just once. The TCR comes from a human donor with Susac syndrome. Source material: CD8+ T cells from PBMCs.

The CDR3 DNA reads as TGTGCCAGCAGCCCCCCGGTTGAGGAAGGGAACACTGAAGCTTTCTTT. This encodes CASSPPVEEGNTEAFF. The V call is TRBV13, the J call TRBJ1-1; D unclear. Trimming cost V 5 bases and J 1 base, with 17 bases left between them. Germline lookup yields CDR1 PRHDT and CDR2 FYEKMQ (reference sequence). The CDR3 is made up of 16 amino acids.